Following are 32 T cell receptor beta chains from one sample sequenced in a study of blood T cell repertoires in COVID-19. TCRdb keeps only in-frame clones here, not all; method: immunoSEQ multiplex PCR. This table has some 180,000 clones, 85% appearing once. Sequencing was done on a sample of PBMCs or T cells enriched from blood (not recorded which). The receptors were sampled from a man aged 35-49 years who had recovered from COVID-19.

Here the CDR3 DNA reads TGCAGCGTTGACAAAAACTATGGCTACACCTTC. Translation gives CSVDKNYGYTF. The chain has TRBV29-1 and TRBJ1-2; D not certain. V was clipped by 3 bases and J by 2 bases, with 4 bases between them. The germline gives CDR1 SQVTM, CDR2 ANQGSEA. CDR3 length: 11 amino acids.

The chain has TRBV18 and TRBJ1-2; 9 bases line up with TRBD1. With V trimmed by 3 bases and J by 4 bases, 6 bases remained unmatched. CDR3 length equals 15 residues. CDR1 and CDR2 from the germline V gene are KGHSH and LQKENI. The CDR3 spells CASSPGQTGGYGYTF. As DNA, the CDR3 is TGTGCCAGCTCACCCGGACAGACAGGGGGCTATGGCTACACCTTC.

This chain joins TRBV2 and TRBJ1-2; 7 bases agree with TRBD1. The CDR3 consists of 14 residues. Germline V gene lookup returns CDR1 SNHLY and CDR2 FYNNEI. J gave up 6 bases and V 2 bases, and 6 bases lay outside the gene matches. The CDR3 loop is CASSESGGVDGYTF. As DNA, the CDR3 is TGTGCCAGCAGTGAATCAGGGGGTGTCGATGGCTACACCTTC.

CDR3 nucleotide sequence: TGTGCCAGCAAATGGGGGGATCAGCCCCAGCATTTT. It encodes CASKWGDQPQHF. The V and J genes are TRBV2 and TRBJ1-5, with D perhaps TRBD1 (5 bases). V was shortened by 7 bases and J by 5 bases, with 9 bases between the two germline ends. Germline CDR1 reads SNHLY; CDR2 reads FYNNEI. The CDR3 covers 12 residues.

This chain links TRBV7-9 with TRBJ1-2; no definite D call. CDR3 length equals 16 residues. The germline gives CDR1 SEHNR, CDR2 FQNEAQ (reference sequence). Trimming removed 1 base from V and 8 bases from J, with 20 bases in between. CDR3 region: CASSLGLRSHRRGYTF. In nucleotides, the CDR3 is TGTGCCAGCAGCTTAGGGCTGCGGAGCCATCGCCGGGGCTACACCTTC.

The chain combines TRBV10-1 with TRBJ2-3; 9 nucleotides match TRBD2. The V gene's germline CDR1 is WNHNN and CDR2 SYGVQD (reference sequence). CDR3 length: 14 amino acids. After removal of 4 bases from V and 2 bases from J, the junction contained 1 base not matched to a gene. The CDR3 bases are TGCGCCAGCAGTGTAGCGGGGGTCACAGATACGCAGTATTTT. Translated: CASSVAGVTDTQYF.

The chain employs TRBV9 and TRBJ2-1, with D maybe TRBD2 (5 bases). The CDR3 length is 15 residues. V was cut by 0 bases and J by 5 bases, with 12 bases left in between. Germline V CDR1 and CDR2: SGDLS, YYNGEE. The CDR3 region has the DNA TGTGCCAGCAGCGTAGTTCCCGGGGAGCACAATGAGCAGTTCTTC. This encodes CASSVVPGEHNEQFF.

The J gene is TRBJ1-2, the V gene TRBV6-2 or TRBV6-3; weak D call: TRBD1 (6 bases). Germline CDR1 is MNHEY and CDR2 is SVGEGT. The V end lost 5 bases, the J end lost 5 bases, and 18 bases lay between the germline ends. The CDR3 has 15 amino acids. The CDR3 protein is CASSDNRELRYGYTF. CDR3 sequence (DNA): TGTGCCAGCAGTGACAACAGGGAGCTCCGGTATGGCTACACCTTC.

This chain joins TRBV19 and TRBJ2-3, with 9 nucleotides matching TRBD2. The CDR3 is 15 amino acids. The J segment lost 4 bases and the V segment lost 9 bases, leaving 11 bases of the junction unmatched. From germline, CDR1 is LNHDA and CDR2 SQIVND (reference sequence). In nucleotides, the CDR3 is TGTGCCAGCGGTGTTAGCGGGAGCTCCCCAGATACGCAGTATTTT. Translated: CASGVSGSSPDTQYF.

The V call is TRBV2, the J call TRBJ1-6; 9 nucleotides line up with TRBD1. The CDR3 runs 13 residues. Germline V CDR1 and CDR2: SNHLY, FYNNEI. Trimming at V came to 9 bases and at J to 5 bases, leaving 2 bases not matched to a gene. CDR3 in amino acids: CASRTGDNSPLHF. The CDR3 DNA follows: TGTGCCAGTAGGACAGGGGATAATTCACCCCTCCACTTT.

The chain combines TRBV5-4 with TRBJ2-2; 7 positions agree with TRBD1. The CDR3 contains 14 residues. The junction had 3 bases not matched to a gene; V was cut back by 3 bases and J by 4 bases. Germline values: CDR1 SGHNT, CDR2 YYREEE (reference sequence). CDR3 residues: CASSSTGTTGELFF. The CDR3 region has the DNA TGTGCCAGCAGCTCGACAGGGACCACCGGGGAGCTGTTTTTT. The full variable domain, rest sourced from reference TRBV5-4 and TRBJ2-2, is ETGVTQSPTHLIKTRGQQVTLRCSSQSGHNTVSWYQQALGQGPQFIFQYYREEENGRGNFPPRFSGLQFPNYSSELNVNALELDDSALYLCASSSTGTTGELFFGEGSRLTVL.

V is TRBV27 and J is TRBJ2-7, with D possibly matching TRBD2 (6 bases). Trimming pared 2 bases from V and 3 bases from J, leaving 14 bases between. CDR1 is MNHEY and CDR2 is SMNVEV in the germline V gene (reference sequence). This CDR3 comprises 15 residues. The CDR3 region has the DNA TGTGCCAGCAGTTTAGAAGGACTAAGTCACTACGAGCAGTACTTC. Amino acid sequence: CASSLEGLSHYEQYF.

The rearrangement uses TRBV15 and TRBJ1-6; a weak D match, TRBD1 (5 bases). CDR3 length: 15 residues. Germline loops: CDR1 LNHNV, CDR2 YYDKDF (reference sequence). V lost 5 bases and J 8 bases, leaving 16 bases between the germline ends. The chain's CDR3 is CATSQDTREDSPLHF. Here the CDR3 DNA reads TGTGCCACCAGCCAGGACACTAGGGAGGATTCACCCCTCCACTTT.

The V and J genes are TRBV11-2 and TRBJ2-3; TRBD2 agrees at 9 bases. Trimming took 7 bases from V and 3 from J; bases not matched to a gene: 8. Germline lookup yields CDR1 SGHAT and CDR2 FQNNGV. The CDR3 covers 15 residues. The CDR3 here is CASKVRGGATDTQYF. Written as DNA, the CDR3 is TGTGCCAGCAAGGTTCGCGGGGGGGCGACAGATACGCAGTATTTT.

The CDR3: CASSVETGSTDTQYF. The CDR3 coding sequence is TGTGCCAGCAGTGTCGAGACAGGCTCCACAGATACGCAGTATTTT. The chain couples TRBV2 to TRBJ2-3; possible D gene TRBD1, 6 bases. Germline CDR1 reads SNHLY; CDR2 reads FYNNEI. The CDR3 has 15 amino acids. Trimming pared 4 bases from V and 2 bases from J, leaving 13 bases between.

The chain is built from TRBV7-4 and TRBJ1-5; no reliable D call. Trimming pared 3 bases from V and 3 bases from J, leaving 18 bases between. The CDR3 sequence is 17 residues long. CDR1 and CDR2 (germline): SGHVT, SQSDAQ. Here the CDR3 reads CASSFLPSLIPNQPQHF. The CDR3 DNA is TGTGCCAGCAGCTTCTTACCCTCACTCATCCCCAATCAGCCCCAGCATTTT.

This rearrangement joins TRBV27 to TRBJ2-7, with D maybe TRBD1 (6 bases). This CDR3 is built from 13 residues. Germline V gene sequence: CDR1 MNHEY, CDR2 SMNVEV (reference sequence). Trimming took 6 bases from V and 1 from J, leaving 10 bases between them. CDR3 residues: CASRGDRSYEQYF. The CDR3 DNA follows: TGTGCCAGCAGGGGAGACAGGTCCTACGAGCAGTACTTC.

The J gene is TRBJ1-1, the V gene TRBV19; TRBD1 matches 10 bases. With V trimmed by 6 bases and J by 0 bases, 13 bases remained unmatched. The CDR3 is 18 residues long. Germline V gene sequence: CDR1 LNHDA, CDR2 SQIVND (reference sequence). CDR3 protein: CASSPSRQGAIMNTEAFF. CDR3 coding DNA: TGTGCCAGTAGCCCCTCGAGACAGGGGGCTATCATGAACACTGAAGCTTTCTTT.

The chain is built from TRBV27 and TRBJ1-2; D is uncertain. CDR1 MNHEY and CDR2 SMNVEV come from the germline V gene (reference sequence). This CDR3 region has 14 residues. The V and J ends lost 3 bases and 2 bases respectively, with 10 bases between them. The CDR3 loop is CASSFGQANYGYTF. The CDR3 DNA is TGTGCCAGCAGTTTTGGGCAGGCGAACTATGGCTACACCTTC.

The chain recombines TRBV19 with TRBJ1-1; D remains ambiguous. The V and J ends lost 0 bases and 8 bases respectively, with 10 bases between them. The CDR3 covers 13 residues. CDR1 is LNHDA and CDR2 is SQIVND in the germline V gene (reference sequence). This CDR3 is CASSIDHGLEAFF. CDR3 sequence (DNA): TGTGCCAGTAGTATAGATCATGGGCTAGAAGCTTTCTTT.

The J gene is TRBJ2-1, the V gene TRBV6-5; weak D call: TRBD2 (6 bases). Germline lookup yields CDR1 MNHEY and CDR2 SVGAGI. V was pared by 0 bases and J by 9 bases, with 15 bases between. The CDR3 is 15 residues long. CDR3 nucleotide sequence: TGTGCCAGCAGTTACTCTCCAACGGGGGAGAGTGAGCAGTTCTTC. Translating gives CASSYSPTGESEQFF.

This rearrangement joins TRBV6-1 to TRBJ2-7; 8 bases are a match to TRBD1. CDR3 length: 18 residues. Germline CDR1 and CDR2: MNHNS and SASEGT. The trim removed 2 bases at V and 7 bases at J, leaving 19 bases unmatched. This CDR3 reads CASSENLWQQGVRLEQYF. CDR3 nucleotide sequence: TGTGCCAGCAGTGAAAATCTCTGGCAACAGGGGGTTCGGTTGGAGCAGTACTTC.

J is TRBJ1-1 and V is TRBV11-2, with TRBD1 as a possible D gene (5 bases). The germline V and J ends were trimmed by 1 base and 6 bases, with 6 bases remaining between them. Germline V lookup: CDR1 SGHAT, CDR2 FQNNGV. This CDR3 is built from 12 residues. DNA for the CDR3: TGTGCCAGCAGCTTAGCCAGGGCTGAAGCTTTCTTT. Amino acids: CASSLARAEAFF.

J is TRBJ2-1 and V is TRBV9, with 8 positions matching TRBD1. The CDR3 sequence is 16 residues long. The V and J ends lost 0 bases and 2 bases, in that order; junction bases with no gene match: 4. Germline values: CDR1 SGDLS, CDR2 YYNGEE. The CDR3 region has the DNA TGTGCCAGCAGCGTAGGGCCAGGGGGCGCCTACAATGAGCAGTTCTTC. Amino acids: CASSVGPGGAYNEQFF. Drawing the rest from reference TRBV9 and TRBJ2-1, the complete variable domain is DSGVTQTPKHLITATGQRVTLRCSPRSGDLSVYWYQQSLDQGLQFLIQYYNGEERAKGNILERFSAQQFPDLHSELNLSSLELGDSALYFCASSVGPGGAYNEQFFGPGTRLTVL.

The rearrangement uses TRBV19 and TRBJ2-1, with 12 bases fitting TRBD2. There are 16 residues in the CDR3. Germline V gene lookup returns CDR1 LNHDA and CDR2 SQIVND (reference sequence). Germline trimming cut 6 bases from V and 9 bases from J; bases unmatched to any gene: 12. CDR3 region: CASRERLAGEQSEQFF. DNA of the CDR3: TGTGCCAGTAGAGAGCGACTAGCGGGAGAACAGAGTGAGCAGTTCTTC.

V gene TRBV21-1 combines with J gene TRBJ1-2; the table names TRBD1, a call not compared with the DNA. TRBV21-1 is a known pseudogene. This CDR3 has 15 amino acids. CDR3 residues: CASPSIRIFVYGYTF. CDR3 bases: TGTGCCAGCCCGTCCATCAGGATTTTTGTCTATGGCTACACCTTC.

J is TRBJ2-1 and V is TRBV5-4; 13 bases align to TRBD2. Germline V CDR1 and CDR2: SGHNT, YYREEE (reference sequence). The ends lost 4 bases at V and 15 bases at J; junction bases unmatched: 7. The CDR3 extends over 13 amino acids. Written as DNA, the CDR3 is TGTGCCAGCAGCCCAGGGACTAGCGGGAAACCGTTCTTC. This codes for CASSPGTSGKPFF.

This chain joins TRBV2 and TRBJ1-2; 7 bases align to TRBD1. The CDR3 is 14 amino acids. V gave up 6 bases and J gave up 4 bases; unmatched junction bases: 8. Germline CDR1 and CDR2: SNHLY and FYNNEI. The CDR3 is CASSADRESYGYTF. Here the CDR3 DNA reads TGTGCCAGCAGCGCCGACAGGGAGTCCTATGGCTACACCTTC.

V and J are TRBV30 and TRBJ1-2, with a possible D match to TRBD1 (5 bases). Germline V CDR1 and CDR2: GTSNPN, SVGIG (reference sequence). This CDR3 has 13 amino acids. Trimming stripped 2 bases from V and 8 bases from J, with 15 bases between. CDR3 bases: TGTGCCTGGAGTTATGCGGACGGGGGAGGCTACACCTTC. Translation: CAWSYADGGGYTF.

V usage is TRBV7-8 and J usage is TRBJ2-5, with 8 positions matching TRBD2. Germline V lookup: CDR1 SGHVS, CDR2 FQNEAQ. Unmatched junction bases numbered 7, after V lost 9 bases and J lost 4 bases. The CDR3 is 13 amino acids. The CDR3 is CASVKRERETQYF. The DNA for the CDR3 is TGTGCCAGTGTCAAGCGGGAGCGAGAGACCCAGTACTTC.

The rearrangement joins TRBV2 to TRBJ1-6; possibly TRBD1 for D (6 bases). Trimming stripped 0 bases from V and 7 bases from J, with 13 bases between. The CDR3 loop spans 16 amino acids. The germline V gene encodes CDR1 SNHLY and CDR2 FYNNEI. CDR3 in DNA: TGTGCCAGCAGTGAAGCTTTAGGGGGGGCGAATTCACCCCTCCACTTT. Amino acid sequence: CASSEALGGANSPLHF.

CDR3 loop: CASSYAGSPLHF. CDR3 nucleotides: TGTGCCAGCAGTTACGCGGGTTCACCCCTCCACTTT. The J gene is TRBJ1-6, the V gene TRBV6-5; D is uncertain. V dropped 2 bases and J dropped 9 bases, with 5 bases sitting between them. Germline CDR1 and CDR2: MNHEY and SVGAGI. This CDR3 region has 12 residues.